This T cell receptor (beta chain) was identified in a study of blood T cell repertoires in COVID-19. Study-level background: From the United States, Italy and Spain came samples of acute and convalescent COVID-19. PBMCs, B-cell-depleted T cells, or T cells provided the cDNA or gDNA that made up the material.

In the original processing: Reference gene primer amplification gave estimated nucleated cell counts. Clones were sequenced by immunoSEQ multiplex PCR, and TCRdb holds only the in-frame ones, with some missing. The V and J calls and clone size are taken from that table; D and trimming were inferred from the DNA. The sample lists fewer than 500,000 clones; more than 80% were seen once. This clone was picked up one time. The receptor was derived from a woman aged 25 to 39 with active or convalescent COVID-19. The sequenced sample consisted of peripheral blood.

The CDR3: CASSFRRTGVETQYF. DNA of the CDR3: TGTGCCAGTAGTTTTCGTAGGACAGGGGTGGAGACCCAGTACTTC. The chain has TRBV19 and TRBJ2-5; 9 bases map to TRBD1. Germline trimming cut 5 bases from V and 5 bases from J; bases unmatched to any gene: 9. Germline V gene data show CDR1 as LNHDA and CDR2 as SQIVND (reference sequence). The CDR3 loop spans 15 amino acids.